This TCR beta chain was recorded in a study of T cells expressing NK-cell markers. Across the study: Each TCR beta repertoire originated in sorted T cells that were CD3+CD56+NKG2C+, CD3+CD56+NKG2C- or CD3+CD56-NKG2C+. The study sequenced eight donors, seven HCMV-seropositive and one seronegative.

A note on this clonotype: Its target is unknown.

Per germline, CDR1 SGHTA and CDR2 FQGTGA. This CDR3 has 15 amino acids. The authors generated TCR beta cDNA through 5'RACE template switching with UMIs. From the 5' RACE reads, TCRdb lists one entry per CDR3 protein and no DNA. The specimen's table records about 190,000 distinct CDR3 sequences. The study's findings and limits: Whether the expanded NKG2C+ T cell clones recognized HCMV remained unclear.

The receptor comes from a man aged 18-69 years in good health. The genes are TRBV7-3 and TRBJ2-5; TCRdb names TRBD1, which stays unverified in the absence of DNA. Sequencing used blood T cells: a sorted CD56 or NKG2C T cell subset, CD4+ or CD8+ T cells, or bulk PBMC T cells (not recorded which). CDR3 loop: CASSPGQGAGETQYF.